Listed below are T cell receptor beta chains from one sample, sequenced in a study of blood T cells in healthy people across ages. MiXCR, run by TCRdb on the 5' RACE reads, gives a single entry per CDR3 protein. The table lists 250,000 to 300,000 distinct CDR3 sequences, around 29% of them singletons. The specimen sequenced was blood. The receptors come from a woman in her seventies in good health. Both conserved end residues are part of each CDR3. The D gene is left open where the match is weak. Expanded clones get a size class; other rows say once, few or many, or leave the size out.

-,TRBD2,TRBJ2-2,TRBV7-6,CASSIQSGESTGELFF,TGTGCCAGCAGCATACAGAGCGGGGAAAGCACCGGGGAGCTGTTTTTT
few,TRBD2,TRBJ2-1,TRBV20-1,CSASNLAGGFSYNEQFF,TGCAGTGCTAGTAACCTAGCGGGAGGTTTTTCCTACAATGAGCAGTTCTTC
-,-,TRBJ2-3,TRBV20-1,CSARTGGDTQYF,TGCAGTGCTAGGACCGGTGGGGATACGCAGTATTTT
few,-,TRBJ2-3,TRBV9,CASSVRGSTDTQYF,TGTGCCAGCAGCGTCAGGGGCTCGACAGATACGCAGTATTTT
few,TRBD1,TRBJ2-3,TRBV5-1,CASSHGPDRGRSDTQYF,TGCGCCAGCAGCCACGGTCCGGACAGGGGGAGGTCAGATACGCAGTATTTT
-,TRBD1,TRBJ1-4,TRBV7-8,CASSPGQGNERLFF,TGTGCCAGCAGCCCCGGACAGGGGAATGAAAGACTGTTTTTT
-,-,TRBJ2-5,TRBV18,CASSPGIRETQYF,TGTGCCAGCTCACCAGGGATTAGGGAGACCCAGTACTTC
-,-,TRBJ2-5,TRBV6-1,CASRKQGWETQYF,TGTGCCAGCAGGAAACAGGGTTGGGAGACCCAGTACTTC
-,-,TRBJ2-7,TRBV7-9,CASSLTAYYEQYF,TGTGCCAGCAGCTTAACAGCTTACTACGAGCAGTACTTC
-,-,TRBJ1-1,TRBV5-1,CASSSGGTPMEAFF,TGCGCCAGCAGCTCGGGCGGGACACCAATGGAAGCTTTCTTT
-,-,TRBJ2-1,TRBV20-1,CSARGPANEQFF,TGCAGTGCTAGAGGTCCGGCCAATGAGCAGTTCTTC
many,TRBD2,TRBJ2-1,TRBV15,CATSRDQPSGRDNEQFF,TGTGCCACCAGCAGAGATCAGCCTAGCGGGAGAGACAATGAGCAGTTCTTC
-,-,TRBJ2-2,TRBV20-1,CSALRRPSNTGELFF,TGCAGTGCCCTCAGGCGGCCCTCGAACACCGGGGAGCTGTTTTTT
-,-,TRBJ2-1,TRBV5-1,CASSLGRQNSYNEQFF,TGCGCCAGCAGCTTGGGTAGACAGAACTCCTACAATGAGCAGTTCTTC
-,-,TRBJ1-2,TRBV29-1,CSANEGVGIYGYTF,TGCAGCGCCAACGAGGGGGTAGGGATCTATGGCTACACCTTC
many,-,TRBJ1-2,TRBV28,CASSLSSGNYGYTF,TGTGCCAGCAGTTTATCGTCAGGGAACTATGGCTACACCTTC
-,-,TRBJ1-6,TRBV20-1,CSARSNRENSPLHF,TGCAGTGCTAGGAGTAACAGGGAGAATTCACCCCTCCACTTT
few,TRBD2,TRBJ2-5,TRBV7-9,CASSLVAGLAGETQYF,TGTGCCAGCAGCTTAGTGGCGGGACTAGCGGGTGAGACCCAGTACTTC
-,-,TRBJ2-1,TRBV14,CASSQVRLAGEQFF,TGTGCCAGCAGCCAAGTACGACTTGCGGGTGAGCAGTTCTTC
-,TRBD2,TRBJ2-1,TRBV7-3,CASSPLSGSSYNEQFF,TGTGCCAGCAGCCCGCTGAGCGGGAGCTCCTACAATGAGCAGTTCTTC
-,-,TRBJ2-5,TRBV7-9,CASSSNSGDPRETQYF,TGTGCCAGCAGCTCGAACTCAGGGGACCCGAGGGAGACCCAGTACTTC
-,TRBD2,TRBJ2-3,TRBV20-1,CSARDLQAGGLWDTQYF,TGCAGTGCTAGAGATCTTCAAGCGGGAGGGTTATGGGATACGCAGTATTTT
few,-,TRBJ1-3,TRBV3-1,CASSQDAGSGNTIYF,TGTGCCAGCAGCCAAGATGCAGGCTCTGGAAACACCATATATTTT
-,-,TRBJ2-1,TRBV20-1,CSASPLQGNEQFF,TGCAGTGCTTCTCCATTACAGGGAAATGAGCAGTTCTTC
-,-,TRBJ2-3,TRBV10-3,CAIKAGPSTDTQYF,TGTGCCATCAAGGCGGGCCCCTCCACAGATACGCAGTATTTT
few,-,TRBJ2-1,TRBV7-3,CASSLTPGASYNEQFF,TGTGCCAGCAGCTTAACCCCCGGGGCATCATACAATGAGCAGTTCTTC
-,-,TRBJ2-7,TRBV20-1,CSAISSTAYEQYF,TGCAGTGCTATTTCCTCCACAGCCTACGAGCAGTACTTC
-,TRBD1,TRBJ2-5,TRBV7-2,CASSWTGLETQYF,TGTGCCAGCAGCTGGACAGGGTTGGAGACCCAGTACTTC
few,-,TRBJ2-3,TRBV7-7,CASSPSLRTDTQYF,TGTGCTAGCAGCCCATCTCTTCGAACAGATACGCAGTATTTT
many,-,TRBJ2-7,TRBV14,CASSQGYGGPYEQYF,TGTGCCAGCAGCCAAGGGTATGGGGGGCCCTACGAGCAGTACTTC
-,TRBD2,TRBJ2-7,TRBV3-1,CASSQESSGRPEQYF,TGTGCCAGCAGCCAAGAATCCAGCGGGAGGCCGGAGCAGTACTTC
-,TRBD1,TRBJ1-6,TRBV4-3,CASSLTGDNSPLHF,TGCGCCAGCAGCCTCACAGGGGATAATTCACCCCTCCACTTT
many,TRBD2,TRBJ2-1,TRBV5-1,CASSRPSGNDNEQFF,TGCGCCAGCAGCCGACCTAGCGGGAATGACAATGAGCAGTTCTTC
-,-,TRBJ2-1,TRBV5-1,CASSFNSGNSYNEQFF,TGCGCCAGCAGCTTTAATAGCGGCAACTCCTACAATGAGCAGTTCTTC
-,-,TRBJ2-7,TRBV7-7,CASSLVDTSEQYF,TGTGCTAGCAGCTTAGTGGACACTAGCGAGCAGTACTTC
-,TRBD1,TRBJ1-1,TRBV5-1,CASSLAGGEAFF,TGCGCCAGCAGCTTGGCAGGGGGTGAAGCTTTCTTT
few,TRBD2,TRBJ2-5,TRBV11-2,CASSLEVRSGRYQETQYF,TGTGCCAGCAGCTTAGAGGTCCGGAGCGGGAGGTACCAAGAGACCCAGTACTTC
-,TRBD2,TRBJ2-2,TRBV2,CASTPGLAGSGELFF,TGTGCCAGCACCCCGGGACTAGCGGGATCCGGGGAGCTGTTTTTT
few,-,TRBJ2-5,TRBV7-2,CASSFAPTTTLETQYF,TGTGCCAGCAGCTTTGCCCCAACAACCACTCTGGAGACCCAGTACTTC
once,-,TRBJ2-5,TRBV7-9,CASSLNGWQYF,TGTGCCAGCAGCTTAAACGGCTGGCAGTACTTC
few,-,TRBJ2-7,TRBV7-2,CAGSTGLTYEQYF,TGTGCCGGGTCGACGGGACTTACCTACGAGCAGTACTTC
-,TRBD2,TRBJ2-3,TRBV6-1,CASSEAGLAGDTQYF,TGTGCCAGCAGTGAAGCAGGACTAGCGGGAGATACGCAGTATTTT
-,-,TRBJ2-3,TRBV24-1,CATSDGGLTDTQYF,TGTGCCACCAGTGACGGGGGACTCACAGATACGCAGTATTTT
-,-,TRBJ1-2,TRBV20-1,CSAPPDLIRAGYTF,TGCAGTGCCCCACCGGACCTAATTAGGGCTGGCTACACCTTC
few,-,TRBJ2-5,TRBV7-2,CASSPRTSKETQYF,TGTGCCAGCAGCCCTCGTACTAGTAAAGAGACCCAGTACTTC
few,TRBD1,TRBJ2-7,TRBV10-2,CASSVQGVREQYF,TGCGCCAGCAGTGTACAGGGGGTGAGAGAGCAGTACTTC
-,-,TRBJ2-1,TRBV6-2/TRBV6-3,CASSPRELVYNEQFF,TGTGCCAGCAGTCCCCGGGAGCTGGTCTACAATGAGCAGTTCTTC
few,-,TRBJ1-2,TRBV24-1,CASLTGFRGGYTF,TGTGCCTCGCTTACAGGGTTTCGAGGAGGCTACACCTTC
-,-,TRBJ1-1,TRBV6-1,CASSESTRSAFF,TGTGCCAGCAGTGAATCTACTAGGTCAGCTTTCTTT